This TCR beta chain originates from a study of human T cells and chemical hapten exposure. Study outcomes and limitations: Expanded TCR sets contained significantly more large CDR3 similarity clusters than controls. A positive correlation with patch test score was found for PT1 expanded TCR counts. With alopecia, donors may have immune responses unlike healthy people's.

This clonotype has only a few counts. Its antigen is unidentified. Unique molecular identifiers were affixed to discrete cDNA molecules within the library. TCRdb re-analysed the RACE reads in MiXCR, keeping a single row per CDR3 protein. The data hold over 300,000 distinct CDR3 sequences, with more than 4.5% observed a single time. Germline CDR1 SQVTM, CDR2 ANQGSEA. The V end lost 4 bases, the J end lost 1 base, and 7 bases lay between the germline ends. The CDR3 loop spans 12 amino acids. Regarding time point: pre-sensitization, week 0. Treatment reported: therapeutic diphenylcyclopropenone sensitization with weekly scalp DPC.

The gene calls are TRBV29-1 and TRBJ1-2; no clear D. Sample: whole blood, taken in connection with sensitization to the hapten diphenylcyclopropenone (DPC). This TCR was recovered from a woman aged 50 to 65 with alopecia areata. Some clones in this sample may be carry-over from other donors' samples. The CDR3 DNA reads TGCAGCGTTGGGAGAGTTAACTATGGCTACACCTTC. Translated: CSVGRVNYGYTF.